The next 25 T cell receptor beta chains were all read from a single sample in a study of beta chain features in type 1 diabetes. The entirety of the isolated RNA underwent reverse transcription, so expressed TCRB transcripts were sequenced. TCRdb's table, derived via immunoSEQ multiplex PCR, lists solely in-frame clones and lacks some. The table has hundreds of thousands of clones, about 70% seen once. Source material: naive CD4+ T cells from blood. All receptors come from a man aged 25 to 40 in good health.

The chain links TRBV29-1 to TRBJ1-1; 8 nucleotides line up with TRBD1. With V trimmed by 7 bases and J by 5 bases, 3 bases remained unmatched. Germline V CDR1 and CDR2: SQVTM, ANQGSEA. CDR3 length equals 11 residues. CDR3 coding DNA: TGCAGCGCGCGACAGGGGACTGAAGCTTTCTTT. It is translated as CSARQGTEAFF.

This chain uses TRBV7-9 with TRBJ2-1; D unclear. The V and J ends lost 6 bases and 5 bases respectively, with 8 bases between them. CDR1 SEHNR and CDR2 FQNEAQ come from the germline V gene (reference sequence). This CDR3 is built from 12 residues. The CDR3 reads CASRRLNNEQFF. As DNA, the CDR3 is TGTGCCAGCAGACGGCTTAACAATGAGCAGTTCTTC.

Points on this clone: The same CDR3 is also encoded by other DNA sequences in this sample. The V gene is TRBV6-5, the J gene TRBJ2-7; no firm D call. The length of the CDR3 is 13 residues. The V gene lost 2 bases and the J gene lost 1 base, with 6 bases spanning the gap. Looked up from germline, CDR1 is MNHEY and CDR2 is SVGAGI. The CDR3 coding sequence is TGTGCCAGCAGTTACAGGGATTCCTACGAGCAGTACTTC. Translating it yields CASSYRDSYEQYF.

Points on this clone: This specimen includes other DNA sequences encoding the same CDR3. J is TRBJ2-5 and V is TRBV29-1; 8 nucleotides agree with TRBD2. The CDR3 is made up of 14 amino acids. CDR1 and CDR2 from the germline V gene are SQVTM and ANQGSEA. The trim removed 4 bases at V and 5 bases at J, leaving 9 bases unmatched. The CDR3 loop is CSVGWLAGVETQYF. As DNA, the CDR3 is TGCAGCGTTGGGTGGCTAGCGGGTGTGGAGACCCAGTACTTC. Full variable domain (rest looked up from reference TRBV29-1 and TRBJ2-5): SAVISQKPSRDICQRGTSLTIQCQVDSQVTMMFWYRQQPGQSLTLIATANQGSEATYESGFVIDKFPISRPNLTFSTLTVSNMSPEDSSIYLCSVGWLAGVETQYFGPGTRLLVL.

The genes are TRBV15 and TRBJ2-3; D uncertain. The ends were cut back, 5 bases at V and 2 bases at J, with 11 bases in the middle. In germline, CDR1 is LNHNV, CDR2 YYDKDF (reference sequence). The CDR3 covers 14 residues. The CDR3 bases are TGTGCCACCAGCGCTCGCGGAACCACAGATACGCAGTATTTT. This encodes CATSARGTTDTQYF.

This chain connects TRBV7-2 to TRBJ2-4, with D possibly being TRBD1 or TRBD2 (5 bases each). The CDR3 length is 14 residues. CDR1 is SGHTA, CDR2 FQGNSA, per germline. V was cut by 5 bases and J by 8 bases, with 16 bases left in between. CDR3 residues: CASSHRGAVDIQYF. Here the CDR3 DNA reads TGTGCCAGCAGCCATAGAGGGGCCGTGGACATTCAGTACTTC.

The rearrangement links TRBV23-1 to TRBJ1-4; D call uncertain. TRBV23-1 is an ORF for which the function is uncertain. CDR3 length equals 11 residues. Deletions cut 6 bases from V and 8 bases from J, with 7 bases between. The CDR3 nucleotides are TGCGCCAGCAGCGACTGGGAAAAACTGTTTTTT. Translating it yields CASSDWEKLFF.

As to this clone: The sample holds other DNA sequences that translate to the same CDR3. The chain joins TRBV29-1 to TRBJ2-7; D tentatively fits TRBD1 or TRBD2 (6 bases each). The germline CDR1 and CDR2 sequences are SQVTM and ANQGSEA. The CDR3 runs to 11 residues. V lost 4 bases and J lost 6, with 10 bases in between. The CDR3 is CSVAGGPEQYF. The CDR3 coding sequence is TGCAGCGTTGCTGGGGGGCCCGAGCAGTACTTC.

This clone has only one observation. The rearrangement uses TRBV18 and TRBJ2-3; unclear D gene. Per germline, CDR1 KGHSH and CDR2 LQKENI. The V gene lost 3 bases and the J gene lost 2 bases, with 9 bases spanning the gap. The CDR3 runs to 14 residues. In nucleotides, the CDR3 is TGTGCCAGCTCACCGCAGAGGCACACAGATACGCAGTATTTT. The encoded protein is CASSPQRHTDTQYF. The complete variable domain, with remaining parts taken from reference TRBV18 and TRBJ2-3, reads NAGVMQNPRHLVRRRGQEARLRCSPMKGHSHVYWYRQLPEEGLKFMVYLQKENIIDESGMPKERFSAEFPKEGPSILRIQQVVRGDSAAYFCASSPQRHTDTQYFGPGTRLTVL.

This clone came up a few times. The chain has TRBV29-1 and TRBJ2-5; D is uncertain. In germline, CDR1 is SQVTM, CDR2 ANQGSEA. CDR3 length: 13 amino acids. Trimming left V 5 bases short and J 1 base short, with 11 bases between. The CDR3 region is CSVRRTLQETQYF. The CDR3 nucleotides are TGCAGCGTTCGTCGAACACTCCAAGAGACCCAGTACTTC.

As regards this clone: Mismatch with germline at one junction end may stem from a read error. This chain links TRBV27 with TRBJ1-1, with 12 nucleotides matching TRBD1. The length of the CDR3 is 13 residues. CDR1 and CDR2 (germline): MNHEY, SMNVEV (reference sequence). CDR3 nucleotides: TGTGCCAGCAGACTCACCGGGACAGGGGGCACCGCGTTT. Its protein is CASRLTGTGGTAF.

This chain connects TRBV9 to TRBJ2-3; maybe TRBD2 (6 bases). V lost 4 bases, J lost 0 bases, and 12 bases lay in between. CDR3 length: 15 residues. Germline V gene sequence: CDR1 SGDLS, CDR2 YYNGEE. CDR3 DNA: TGTGCCAGCAGCCCAACCGGGACTAGCACAGATACGCAGTATTTT. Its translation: CASSPTGTSTDTQYF. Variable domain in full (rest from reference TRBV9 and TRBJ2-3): DSGVTQTPKHLITATGQRVTLRCSPRSGDLSVYWYQQSLDQGLQFLIQYYNGEERAKGNILERFSAQQFPDLHSELNLSSLELGDSALYFCASSPTGTSTDTQYFGPGTRLTVL.

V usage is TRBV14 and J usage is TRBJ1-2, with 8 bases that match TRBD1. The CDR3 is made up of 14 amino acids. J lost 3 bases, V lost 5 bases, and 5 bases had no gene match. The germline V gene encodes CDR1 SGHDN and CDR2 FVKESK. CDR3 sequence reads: CASSSGGVYYGYTF. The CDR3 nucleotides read TGTGCCAGCAGCTCAGGGGGCGTCTACTATGGCTACACCTTC.

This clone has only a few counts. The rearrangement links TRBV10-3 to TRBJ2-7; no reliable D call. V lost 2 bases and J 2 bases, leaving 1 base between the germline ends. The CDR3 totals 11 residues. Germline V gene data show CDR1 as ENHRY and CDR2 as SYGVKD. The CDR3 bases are TGTGCCATCAGTGAGGCCTACGAGCAGTACTTC. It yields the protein CAISEAYEQYF.

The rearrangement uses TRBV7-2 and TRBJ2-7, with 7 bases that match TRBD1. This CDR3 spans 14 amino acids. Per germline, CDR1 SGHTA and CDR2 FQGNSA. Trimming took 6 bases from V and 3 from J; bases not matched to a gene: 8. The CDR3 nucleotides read TGTGCCAGCAGTTCGGGACAGTTGAACTACGAGCAGTACTTC. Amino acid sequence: CASSSGQLNYEQYF.

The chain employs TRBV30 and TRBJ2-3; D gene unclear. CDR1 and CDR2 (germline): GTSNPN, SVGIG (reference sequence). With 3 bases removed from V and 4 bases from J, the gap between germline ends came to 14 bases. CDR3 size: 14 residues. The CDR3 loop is CAWSAEVGADTQYF. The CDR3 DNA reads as TGTGCCTGGAGCGCCGAGGTTGGAGCAGATACGCAGTATTTT.

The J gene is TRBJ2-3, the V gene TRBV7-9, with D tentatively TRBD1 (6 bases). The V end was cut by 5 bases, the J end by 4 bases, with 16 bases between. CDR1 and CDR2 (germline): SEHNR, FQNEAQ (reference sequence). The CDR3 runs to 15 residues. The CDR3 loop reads CASSHIRDISDTQYF. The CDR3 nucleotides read TGTGCCAGCAGCCATATCCGGGACATCTCAGATACGCAGTATTTT.

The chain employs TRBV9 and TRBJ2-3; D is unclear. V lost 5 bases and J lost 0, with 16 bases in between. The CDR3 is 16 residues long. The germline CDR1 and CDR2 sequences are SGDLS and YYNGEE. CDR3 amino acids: CASSPRGQISTDTQYF. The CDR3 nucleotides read TGTGCCAGCAGTCCTCGCGGCCAGATAAGCACAGATACGCAGTATTTT.

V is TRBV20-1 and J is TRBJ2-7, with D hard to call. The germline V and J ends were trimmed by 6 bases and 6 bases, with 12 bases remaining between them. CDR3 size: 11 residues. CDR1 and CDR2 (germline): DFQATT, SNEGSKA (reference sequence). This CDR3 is CSAAVLGEQYF. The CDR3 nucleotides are TGCAGTGCAGCTGTCCTTGGCGAGCAGTACTTC.

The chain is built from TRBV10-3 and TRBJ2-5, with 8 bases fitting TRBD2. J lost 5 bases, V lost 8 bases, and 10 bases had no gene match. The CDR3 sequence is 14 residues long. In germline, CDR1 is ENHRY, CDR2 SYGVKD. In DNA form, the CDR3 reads TGTGCCATCGGGAAAGCGGGAGACCTGGAGACCCAGTACTTC. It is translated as CAIGKAGDLETQYF.

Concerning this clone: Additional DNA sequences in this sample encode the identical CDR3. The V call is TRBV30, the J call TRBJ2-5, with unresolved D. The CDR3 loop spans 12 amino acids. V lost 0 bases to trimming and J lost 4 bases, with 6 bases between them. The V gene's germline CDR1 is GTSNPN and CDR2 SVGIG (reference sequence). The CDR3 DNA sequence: TGTGCCTGGAGTGTCCTGGGAGAGACCCAGTACTTC. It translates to CAWSVLGETQYF.

DNA for the CDR3: TGTGCCAGCAGCTCGCCCGGGACTAGCGGGAGCCTGAACACCGGGGAGCTGTTTTTT. This translates into CASSSPGTSGSLNTGELFF. The chain employs TRBV7-9 and TRBJ2-2; TRBD2 aligns across 14 bases. Germline loops: CDR1 SEHNR, CDR2 FQNEAQ (reference sequence). With V trimmed by 4 bases and J by 1 base, 8 bases remained unmatched. CDR3 size: 19 residues.

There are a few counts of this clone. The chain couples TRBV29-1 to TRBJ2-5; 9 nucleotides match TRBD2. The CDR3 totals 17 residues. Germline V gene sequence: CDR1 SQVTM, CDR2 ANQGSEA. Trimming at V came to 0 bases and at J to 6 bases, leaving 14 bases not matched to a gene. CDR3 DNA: TGCAGCGTTGAAGACCACTTTTGGCGGGAGGGCCTAAAGACCCAGTACTTC. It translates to CSVEDHFWREGLKTQYF.

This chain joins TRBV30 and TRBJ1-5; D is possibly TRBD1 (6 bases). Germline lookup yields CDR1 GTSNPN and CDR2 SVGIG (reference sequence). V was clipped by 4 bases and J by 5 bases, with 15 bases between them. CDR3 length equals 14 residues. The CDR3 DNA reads TGTGCCTGGAATTCGGGGGCAGGGCATCAGCCCCAGCATTTT. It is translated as CAWNSGAGHQPQHF.

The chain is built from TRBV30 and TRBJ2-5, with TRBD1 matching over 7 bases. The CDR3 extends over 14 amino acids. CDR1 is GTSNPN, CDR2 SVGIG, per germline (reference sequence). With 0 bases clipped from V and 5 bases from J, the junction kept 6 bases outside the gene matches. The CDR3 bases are TGTGCCTGGAGTGTAGGGGGCTTTATGGAGACCCAGTACTTC. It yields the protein CAWSVGGFMETQYF.